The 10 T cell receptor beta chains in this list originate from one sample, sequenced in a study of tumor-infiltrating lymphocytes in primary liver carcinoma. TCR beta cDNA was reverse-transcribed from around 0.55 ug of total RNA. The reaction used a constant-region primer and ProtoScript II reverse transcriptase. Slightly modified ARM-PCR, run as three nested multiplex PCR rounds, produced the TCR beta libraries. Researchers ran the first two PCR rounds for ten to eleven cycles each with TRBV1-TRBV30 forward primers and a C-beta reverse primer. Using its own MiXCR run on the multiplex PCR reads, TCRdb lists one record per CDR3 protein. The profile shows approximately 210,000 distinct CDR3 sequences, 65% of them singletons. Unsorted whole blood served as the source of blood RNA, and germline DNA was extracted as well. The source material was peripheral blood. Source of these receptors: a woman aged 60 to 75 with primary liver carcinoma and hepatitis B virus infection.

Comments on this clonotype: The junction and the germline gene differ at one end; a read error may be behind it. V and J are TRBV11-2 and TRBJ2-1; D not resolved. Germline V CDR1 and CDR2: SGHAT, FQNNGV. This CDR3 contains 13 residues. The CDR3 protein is CASKTSSYNGQFF. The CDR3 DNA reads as TGTGCCAGTAAGACAAGCTCCTACAATGGGCAGTTCTTC.

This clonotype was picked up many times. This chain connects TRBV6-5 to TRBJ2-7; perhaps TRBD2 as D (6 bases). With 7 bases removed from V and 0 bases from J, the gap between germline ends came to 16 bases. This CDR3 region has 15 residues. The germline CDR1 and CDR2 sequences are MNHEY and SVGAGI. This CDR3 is CASTSLGGASYEQYF. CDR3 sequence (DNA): TGTGCCAGCACCTCCCTGGGGGGAGCCTCCTACGAGCAGTACTTC.

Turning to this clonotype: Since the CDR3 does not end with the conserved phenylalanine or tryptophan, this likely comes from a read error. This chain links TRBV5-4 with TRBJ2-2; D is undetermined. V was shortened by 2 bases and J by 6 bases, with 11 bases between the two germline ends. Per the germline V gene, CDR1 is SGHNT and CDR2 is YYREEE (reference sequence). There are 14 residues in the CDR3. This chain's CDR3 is CASSFTRSAGELFI. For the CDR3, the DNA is TGTGCCAGCAGCTTTACCCGGTCCGCCGGGGAGCTGTTTATT.

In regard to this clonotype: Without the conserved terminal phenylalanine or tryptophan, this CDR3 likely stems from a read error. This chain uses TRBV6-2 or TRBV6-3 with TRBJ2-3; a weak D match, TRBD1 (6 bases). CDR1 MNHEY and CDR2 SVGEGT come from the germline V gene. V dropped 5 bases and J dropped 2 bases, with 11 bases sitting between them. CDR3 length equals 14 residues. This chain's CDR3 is CASSTGHITDTQYL. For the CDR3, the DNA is TGTGCCAGCAGTACGGGACATATCACAGATACGCAGTATTTA.

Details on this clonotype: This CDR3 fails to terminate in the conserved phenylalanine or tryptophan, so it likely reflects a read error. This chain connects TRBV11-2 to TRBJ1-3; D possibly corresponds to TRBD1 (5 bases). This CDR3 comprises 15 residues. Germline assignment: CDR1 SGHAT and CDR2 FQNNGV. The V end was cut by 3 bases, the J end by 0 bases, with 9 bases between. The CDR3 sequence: CASSLERGSGNTIYV. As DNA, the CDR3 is TGTGCCAGCAGCTTGGAGAGGGGCTCTGGAAACACCATATATGTT.

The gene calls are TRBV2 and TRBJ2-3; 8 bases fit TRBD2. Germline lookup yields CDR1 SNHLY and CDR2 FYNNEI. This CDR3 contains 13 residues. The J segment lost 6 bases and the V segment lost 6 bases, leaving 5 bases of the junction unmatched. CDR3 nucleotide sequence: TGTGCCAGCAGAGGACTAGCATGGGATACGCAGTATTTT. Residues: CASRGLAWDTQYF.

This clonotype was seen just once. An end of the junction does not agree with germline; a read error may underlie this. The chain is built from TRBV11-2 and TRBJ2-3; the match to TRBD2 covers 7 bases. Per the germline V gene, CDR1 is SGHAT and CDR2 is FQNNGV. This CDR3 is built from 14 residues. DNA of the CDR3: TGTGCCAGCAGCTTAGCTAGCGGATACGATACGCAGTGTTTT. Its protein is CASSLASGYDTQCF.

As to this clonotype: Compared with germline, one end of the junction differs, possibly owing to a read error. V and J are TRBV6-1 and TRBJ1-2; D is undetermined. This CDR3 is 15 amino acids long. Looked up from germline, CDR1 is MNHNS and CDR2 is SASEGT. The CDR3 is CASSRTAQLNFGYTF. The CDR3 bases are TGTGCCAGCAGTCGAACGGCACAGCTGAACTTTGGCTACACCTTC.

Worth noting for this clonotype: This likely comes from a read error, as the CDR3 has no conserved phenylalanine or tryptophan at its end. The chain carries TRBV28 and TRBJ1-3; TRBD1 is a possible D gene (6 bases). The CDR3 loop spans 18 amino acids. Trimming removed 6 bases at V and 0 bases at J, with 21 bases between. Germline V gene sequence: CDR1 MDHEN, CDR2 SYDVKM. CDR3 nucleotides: TGTGCCAGCAGCCCTGCCGGGACACAGGCGTTCTCTGGAAACACCATATATCTT. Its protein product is CASSPAGTQAFSGNTIYL.

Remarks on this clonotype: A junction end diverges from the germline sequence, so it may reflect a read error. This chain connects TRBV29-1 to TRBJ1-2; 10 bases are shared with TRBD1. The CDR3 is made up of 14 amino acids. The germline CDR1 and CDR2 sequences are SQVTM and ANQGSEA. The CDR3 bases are TGCAACGTCAACGACCCGGGACAGGGGTATGGTTACACCTTC. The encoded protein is CNVNDPGQGYGYTF.